A selection of T cell receptor beta chains follows, all from one sample in a study of cytomegalovirus exposure and HLA in healthy donors. Data came from immunoSEQ multiplex PCR; TCRdb stores just in-frame clones and leaves some out. The sample lists about 77,000 clones, around 82% seen once, with roughly 3.5% in the top ten. Sequencing was carried out using PBMCs. Source of these receptors: a man between 35 and 55 years old in good health and CMV-seronegative. CDR3s include the opening cysteine and the closing phenylalanine or tryptophan. The order of the fields is CDR3 DNA, CDR3 protein, clone size, V gene, D gene, J gene. A D gene is named only where the DNA matches it firmly. Size is stated for part of the rows, as once, few or many counts, or as a class when the clone is expanded.

TGTGCCTGGAGTGTCCTGGACAGAACTAATTCACCCCTCCACTTT | CAWSVLDRTNSPLHF | - | TRBV30 | - | TRBJ1-6
TGTGCCAGCAGCTACGCCGGGACAACTGGAAACACCATATATTTT | CASSYAGTTGNTIYF | once | TRBV6-5 | - | TRBJ1-3
TGTGCCAGCAACCAGGGCGGGGGGGCTCAAAACATTCAGTACTTC | CASNQGGGAQNIQYF | few | TRBV2 | TRBD2 | TRBJ2-4
TGTGCCAGCAGCTCGCGACAGGAGGCTGAGGCTTTCTTT | CASSSRQEAEAFF | - | TRBV7-2 | - | TRBJ1-1
TGTGCCAGCAGTTTAACAGGGAGCTCTGGAAACACCATATATTTT | CASSLTGSSGNTIYF | - | TRBV28 | - | TRBJ1-3
TGTGCCAGCACCAAACCGGGACAGGGGGCGATAACTAATGAAAAACTGTTTTTT | CASTKPGQGAITNEKLFF | - | TRBV7-9 | TRBD1 | TRBJ1-4
TGCAGCGTCGAAAGAGCGGGTGAGGCGGAGACCCAGTACTTC | CSVERAGEAETQYF | - | TRBV29-1 | - | TRBJ2-5
TGTGCCAGCAGCCAAATCCTGACAGGGAGTGGGAGTCAGCCCCAGCATTTT | CASSQILTGSGSQPQHF | few | TRBV4-2 | TRBD1 | TRBJ1-5
TGCAGCGTAGTACAGGGGGCCGGGGAGACCCAGTACTTC | CSVVQGAGETQYF | - | TRBV29-1 | TRBD1 | TRBJ2-5
TGCGCCAGCAGCTTGGTGGCGGGGGTGGACACTGAAGCTTTCTTT | CASSLVAGVDTEAFF | - | TRBV5-1 | - | TRBJ1-1
TGTGCCAGCAGTCCTCGAGAGACAGGGGATGGCTACACCTTC | CASSPRETGDGYTF | once | TRBV4-2 | TRBD1 | TRBJ1-2
TGTGCCAGCAGCCAGGGACAATACCAAGAGACCCAGTACTTC | CASSQGQYQETQYF | - | TRBV7-9 | - | TRBJ2-5
TGTGCCAGCAGCTTGGGACCCGGGGGGGGCAATCAGCCCCAGCATTTT | CASSLGPGGGNQPQHF | once | TRBV5-5 | - | TRBJ1-5
TGTGCCAGCAGTTTTATACAGGGGGAAACTAACTATGGCTACACCTTC | CASSFIQGETNYGYTF | - | TRBV28 | TRBD1 | TRBJ1-2
TGTGCCAGCAGCTTAGTCGAACAGGGGGTGACTGAAGCTTTCTTT | CASSLVEQGVTEAFF | - | TRBV7-9 | TRBD1 | TRBJ1-1
TGTGCCAGCAGCTACCGGGGCGGGGGGTCAGATACGCAGTATTTT | CASSYRGGGSDTQYF | - | TRBV9 | TRBD2 | TRBJ2-3
TGTGCCTGGAGTGTACTGGACAGTTCACCCCTCCACTTT | CAWSVLDSSPLHF | - | TRBV30 | - | TRBJ1-6
TGTGCCAGCAGCCCGGACAGCGGGGGGGAAAAACTGTTTTTT | CASSPDSGGEKLFF | few | TRBV7-9 | - | TRBJ1-4
TGTGCCAGCAGTTTATATACAGGGGATTCCGAGCAGTACTTC | CASSLYTGDSEQYF | - | TRBV28 | TRBD1 | TRBJ2-7
TGTGCCAGCAGCCTAATGGCGGGGGGGTACAATGAGCAGTTCTTC | CASSLMAGGYNEQFF | - | TRBV11-2 | TRBD2 | TRBJ2-1
TGTGCCAGCAGCCGATCAGGGATAGCCAATCAGCCCCAGCATTTT | CASSRSGIANQPQHF | - | TRBV27 | - | TRBJ1-5
TGTGCCAGTAGACCGGACAGGGACACTGAAGCTTTCTTT | CASRPDRDTEAFF | - | TRBV19 | TRBD1 | TRBJ1-1
TGTGCCAGCAGGACGGGGGACCGCAGGCAGTATTTT | CASRTGDRRQYF | - | TRBV6-6 | - | TRBJ2-3
TGTGCCAGTAGTTTGGAGGAATACACTGAAGCTTTCTTT | CASSLEEYTEAFF | few | TRBV19 | - | TRBJ1-1
TGTGCCAGCAGCGAATATACCGGGACAGCCTATGGCTACACCTTC | CASSEYTGTAYGYTF | - | TRBV6-5 | TRBD1 | TRBJ1-2
TGTGCCAGCAGTACAGGGGGCCGATCACCCCTCCACTTT | CASSTGGRSPLHF | - | TRBV6-5 | TRBD1 | TRBJ1-6
TGTGCCAGCAGCTTAGCGGGGGGGGCGCGGGGAAACACCATATATTTT | CASSLAGGARGNTIYF | - | TRBV7-2 | - | TRBJ1-3
TGTGCCAGCAGCCTAGGACTGACTAATGAAAAACTGTTTTTT | CASSLGLTNEKLFF | - | TRBV5-4 | - | TRBJ1-4
TGTGCCAGCAGCCAAGGCAGGAATAGCAATCAGCCCCAGCATTTT | CASSQGRNSNQPQHF | - | TRBV4-2 | - | TRBJ1-5
TGTGCCAGCAGCTCCGATCCCTCCGGGACAGGGTTCACTGAAGCTTTCTTT | CASSSDPSGTGFTEAFF | once | TRBV7-2 | TRBD1 | TRBJ1-1
TGTGCCAGCAGTGAGGCGGGCTCCTATAATTCACCCCTCCACTTT | CASSEAGSYNSPLHF | - | TRBV2 | - | TRBJ1-6
TGTGCCAGCAAGGGACAGGGGTACGAGCAGTACTTC | CASKGQGYEQYF | - | TRBV6-5 | TRBD1 | TRBJ2-7
TGTGCCAGCAGCTTAGAAGCGGGCAGGACGGGTGGCTACACCTTC | CASSLEAGRTGGYTF | - | TRBV7-6 | - | TRBJ1-2
TGCGCCAGCAGCAGCAAGGGGGCCGCGGACGCTGGGGCCAACGTCCTGACTTTC | CASSSKGAADAGANVLTF | - | TRBV5-1 | TRBD1 | TRBJ2-6
TGTGCCAGCAGTCCATTACCGGGACAGGGAAGCGAGCAGTACTTC | CASSPLPGQGSEQYF | - | TRBV6-5 | TRBD1 | TRBJ2-7
TGCGCCAGCAGCTTTCACGGACAGGACACTGAAGCTTTCTTT | CASSFHGQDTEAFF | - | TRBV5-1 | TRBD1 | TRBJ1-1
TGCGCCAGCAGCCCTCGGGCAGGGAGGATGGCTAACTATGGCTACACCTTC | CASSPRAGRMANYGYTF | - | TRBV5-1 | - | TRBJ1-2
TGTGCCAGCAGCCCTCCAGGGGACACTGAAGCTTTCTTT | CASSPPGDTEAFF | few | TRBV7-2 | - | TRBJ1-1
TGTGCCAGTAGCCCCTCGGGACTCCACTACGAGCAGTACTTC | CASSPSGLHYEQYF | - | TRBV19 | - | TRBJ2-7
TGTGCCATCAGTGAGGGGAGCTTTTTACAGCCTACTCCACCCCTCCACTTT | CAISEGSFLQPTPPLHF | - | TRBV10-3 | - | TRBJ1-6
TGTGCCAGCAGCAGACTGAGCTCCTATAATTCACCCCTCCACTTT | CASSRLSSYNSPLHF | - | TRBV5-6 | - | TRBJ1-6
TGTGCCAGCAGCCCAGGGATAGGCACAGATACGCAGTATTTT | CASSPGIGTDTQYF | - | TRBV7-2 | - | TRBJ2-3
TGTGCCAGCAGCTCCCGGAGTCATAAAAAGGGGGCCGAGACCCAGTACTTC | CASSSRSHKKGAETQYF | - | TRBV7-4 | TRBD1 | TRBJ2-5
TGCGCCAGCAAACCGGGACAAGATTTGCCCCTCCACTTT | CASKPGQDLPLHF | - | TRBV10-2 | - | TRBJ1-6
TGTGCCAGCAGCCAGTGGACAGGGAACTACGAGCAGTACTTC | CASSQWTGNYEQYF | - | TRBV14 | TRBD1 | TRBJ2-7
TGTGCCAGCAGCCGGACTAGCGATAATGAGCAGTTCTTC | CASSRTSDNEQFF | - | TRBV7-3 | TRBD2 | TRBJ2-1
TGTGCCAGCAGCGGACAGGGTATGGAGACCCAGTACTTC | CASSGQGMETQYF | few | TRBV7-9 | TRBD1 | TRBJ2-5
TGTGCCAGCAGTTTGGACAGTAACTATGGCTACACCTTC | CASSLDSNYGYTF | - | TRBV28 | - | TRBJ1-2
TGTGCCAGTAGTATAGATGGTACCCTCTATCGAATCGGGGAGCTGTTTTTT | CASSIDGTLYRIGELFF | - | TRBV19 | - | TRBJ2-2
TGTGCCAGCAGACCTCTCCAGGGGGTGAACACTGAAGCTTTCTTT | CASRPLQGVNTEAFF | - | TRBV6-1 | TRBD1 | TRBJ1-1
TGCAGCGTTGGCCGACAGGGATCGACGGGGGAAAAACTGTTTTTT | CSVGRQGSTGEKLFF | - | TRBV29-1 | TRBD1 | TRBJ1-4
TGTGCCGTCTTTTGGGGCGGCTACACCTTC | CAVFWGGYTF | - | TRBV19 | - | TRBJ1-2
TGTGCCAGCAGCTTTCAAATACGGTACGAGCAGTACTTC | CASSFQIRYEQYF | - | TRBV7-2 | - | TRBJ2-7
TGCGCCAGCAGCTTGGATGGGACAGGGAGGGGCACAGATACGCAGTATTTT | CASSLDGTGRGTDTQYF | - | TRBV5-1 | TRBD1 | TRBJ2-3
TGTGCCAGCAAATCAGGGAACACCTACAATGAGCAGTTCTTC | CASKSGNTYNEQFF | - | TRBV6-5 | - | TRBJ2-1
TGTGCCAGTAGGGAGGTTGGGCCTCCCTCTAACTATGGCTACACCTTC | CASREVGPPSNYGYTF | - | TRBV19 | - | TRBJ1-2
TGTGCCAGCAGCCAAATTACCGACAGGACCTCTGGGGCCAACGTCCTGACTTTC | CASSQITDRTSGANVLTF | once | TRBV11-2 | - | TRBJ2-6
TGTGCCAGCAGTTCCAGGCGTGCAACTAATGAAAAACTGTTTTTT | CASSSRRATNEKLFF | - | TRBV6-6 | - | TRBJ1-4
TGTGCCAGCAGTTGGTTAGCGGGGGCTCCAGATACGCAGTATTTT | CASSWLAGAPDTQYF | - | TRBV9 | TRBD2 | TRBJ2-3